The 30 T cell receptor beta chains below were found in one sample sequenced in a study of beta chain features in type 1 diabetes. The whole isolated RNA underwent reverse transcription, so sequencing captured expressed TCRB transcripts. Clones were read by immunoSEQ multiplex PCR, and TCRdb kept only the in-frame ones, dropping some. The sample lists around 300,000 clones; 11% were seen once. Sequencing input: naive CD4+ T cells from blood. All receptors derive from a woman aged 30 to 39 in good health.

This chain connects TRBV6-5 to TRBJ2-1; D might be TRBD2 (5 bases). The length of the CDR3 is 14 residues. CDR1 and CDR2 (germline): MNHEY, SVGAGI. Trimming took 0 bases from V and 9 from J, leaving 12 bases between them. CDR3 sequence: CASSYSKGDGEQFF. The CDR3 nucleotides are TGTGCCAGCAGTTACTCGAAGGGAGATGGTGAGCAGTTCTTC.

The J gene is TRBJ2-1, the V gene TRBV4-3; 10 bases are a match to TRBD2. CDR1 is LGHNA, CDR2 YSLEER, per germline. Losses at the gene ends were 0 bases for V and 4 bases for J; bases not matched to a gene: 6. The CDR3 consists of 17 residues. The CDR3 loop is CASSQDQTSGQYNEQFF. CDR3 bases: TGCGCCAGCAGCCAAGACCAGACTAGCGGGCAATACAATGAGCAGTTCTTC.

Turning to this clone: Additional DNA sequences in this sample encode the identical CDR3. The gene calls are TRBV5-1 and TRBJ2-5, with D perhaps TRBD2 (7 bases). This CDR3 is built from 14 residues. Germline values: CDR1 SGHRS, CDR2 YFSETQ. V gave up 4 bases and J gave up 4 bases, with 14 bases separating them. The DNA of the CDR3 is TGCGCCAGCAGCCCTCGGGGGGCTGGAGAGACCCAGTACTTC. As protein: CASSPRGAGETQYF.

A few counts support this clone. The chain has TRBV7-6 and TRBJ2-1; 7 bases align to TRBD1. Germline V gives CDR1 SGHVS, CDR2 FNYEAQ. This CDR3 is built from 12 residues. J gave up 6 bases and V 9 bases, and 5 bases lay outside the gene matches. This CDR3 is CASRQGGNEQFF. The CDR3 nucleotides are TGTGCCAGTAGACAGGGTGGCAATGAGCAGTTCTTC.

In this sample, this clone turned up a few times. The genes are TRBV5-1 and TRBJ2-5; 9 positions match TRBD1. This CDR3 spans 16 amino acids. Losses at the gene ends were 4 bases for V and 1 base for J; bases not matched to a gene: 8. Germline CDR1 SGHRS, CDR2 YFSETQ. CDR3 nucleotide sequence: TGCGCCAGCAGCCCTAGGACAGGGGCATCCCAAGAGACCCAGTACTTC. Its protein product is CASSPRTGASQETQYF.

This clone was observed a few times. The V and J genes are TRBV7-9 and TRBJ2-3; TRBD2 aligns across 13 bases. The CDR3 sequence is 17 residues long. V shed 4 bases and J 5 bases; nucleotides not matched to a gene: 9. Germline CDR1 SEHNR, CDR2 FQNEAQ (reference sequence). Here the CDR3 DNA reads TGTGCCAGCAGCTACGACTTGCGACTAGCGGGAGGAGATACGCAGTATTTT. Its translation: CASSYDLRLAGGDTQYF.

The chain couples TRBV27 to TRBJ2-5; TRBD1 matches at 9 bases. There are 14 residues in the CDR3. V dropped 6 bases and J dropped 5; count of bases not matched to a gene: 7. CDR1 and CDR2 (germline): MNHEY, SMNVEV (reference sequence). The CDR3 sequence: CASRPQGARETQYF. The CDR3 DNA is TGTGCCAGCAGGCCACAGGGGGCTCGTGAGACCCAGTACTTC.

This clone showed up just a few times. The chain links TRBV19 to TRBJ2-1, with a possible D match to TRBD2 (7 bases). The CDR3 totals 12 residues. V gave up 5 bases and J gave up 15 bases, with 17 bases separating them. CDR1 is LNHDA, CDR2 SQIVND, per germline (reference sequence). CDR3 protein: CASSGRAGAGFF. The CDR3 nucleotides are TGTGCCAGTAGTGGACGGGCGGGGGCTGGGTTCTTC.

This clone was counted only a few times. The J gene is TRBJ2-1, the V gene TRBV19; 10 nucleotides match TRBD2. With V trimmed by 3 bases and J by 4 bases, 9 bases remained unmatched. The CDR3 totals 17 residues. Germline assignment: CDR1 LNHDA and CDR2 SQIVND (reference sequence). The chain's CDR3 is CASSIQTLAGVYNEQFF. The CDR3 nucleotides are TGTGCCAGTAGTATTCAAACCCTAGCGGGAGTGTACAATGAGCAGTTCTTC.

The chain couples TRBV25-1 to TRBJ2-2; TRBD2 agrees at 10 bases. Germline CDR1 reads MGHDK; CDR2 reads SYGVNS. After removal of 4 bases from V and 6 bases from J, the junction contained 5 bases not matched to a gene. The length of the CDR3 is 15 residues. The CDR3: CASSVSGRAPGELFF. CDR3 coding DNA: TGTGCCAGCAGTGTAAGCGGGAGGGCCCCCGGGGAGCTGTTTTTT.

The table lists this clone with a count of one. The chain employs TRBV11-2 and TRBJ2-1; 11 bases match TRBD2. This CDR3 region has 15 residues. V lost 4 bases and J lost 2; bases outside the gene matches: 1. The germline CDR1 and CDR2 sequences are SGHAT and FQNNGV. This CDR3 is CASSSGLAAYNEQFF. CDR3 nucleotide sequence: TGTGCCAGCAGCTCGGGACTAGCGGCCTACAATGAGCAGTTCTTC.

This chain joins TRBV6-5 and TRBJ2-2; 7 nucleotides align to TRBD1. Germline loops: CDR1 MNHEY, CDR2 SVGAGI. The CDR3 has 15 amino acids. V lost 5 bases to trimming and J lost 6 bases; unmatched junction nucleotides: 9. The CDR3 loop reads CASSADRRSAGELFF. CDR3 nucleotide sequence: TGTGCCAGCAGTGCGGACAGGAGGAGCGCCGGGGAGCTGTTTTTT.

The gene calls are TRBV7-8 and TRBJ2-2; weak D call: TRBD2 (5 bases). This CDR3 has 15 residues. CDR1 and CDR2 (germline): SGHVS, FQNEAQ. The V end lost 5 bases, the J end lost 7 bases, and 17 bases lay between the germline ends. CDR3 sequence (DNA): TGTGCCAGCAGCCCGCCTGTACGGGGAGTCGGGGAGCTGTTTTTT. Amino acids: CASSPPVRGVGELFF. Using reference TRBV7-8 and TRBJ2-2 for the parts outside the CDR3, the full variable domain is GAGVSQSPRYKVAKRGQDVALRCDPISGHVSLFWYQQALGQGPEFLTYFQNEAQLDKSGLPSDRFFAERPEGSVSTLKIQRTQQEDSAVYLCASSPPVRGVGELFFGEGSRLTVL.

This clone showed up just a few times. The chain is built from TRBV9 and TRBJ2-3, with 14 nucleotides matching TRBD2. V trimming: 3 bases; J trimming: 4 bases; junction bases outside the gene matches: 4. Germline-derived CDR1 and CDR2 are SGDLS and YYNGEE. This CDR3 spans 16 amino acids. CDR3 nucleotide sequence: TGTGCCAGCAGCGCGACTAGCGGGAGGGAGGCAGATACGCAGTATTTT. Its translation is CASSATSGREADTQYF.

The genes are TRBV9 and TRBJ2-7, with 9 bases fitting TRBD1. This CDR3 spans 16 amino acids. With 4 bases clipped from V and 3 bases from J, the junction kept 11 bases outside the gene matches. Looked up from germline, CDR1 is SGDLS and CDR2 is YYNGEE. CDR3 in DNA: TGTGCCAGCAGCTCAAGCTCCGGGACAGGGAGCTACGAGCAGTACTTC. Residues: CASSSSSGTGSYEQYF.

The chain employs TRBV18 and TRBJ1-2; the D is unclear. Trimming removed 0 bases at V and 4 bases at J, with 12 bases between. The CDR3 has 15 amino acids. CDR1 and CDR2 from the germline V gene are KGHSH and LQKENI. The CDR3 DNA sequence: TGTGCCAGCTCACCACCATCGGTGGCGGGCTATGGCTACACCTTC. This codes for CASSPPSVAGYGYTF.

This chain links TRBV14 with TRBJ1-2; TRBD1 matches at 8 bases. Trimming cost V 3 bases and J 8 bases; bases outside gene matches: 5. CDR1 is SGHDN, CDR2 FVKESK, per germline. The CDR3 contains 13 residues. DNA for the CDR3: TGTGCCAGCAGCCAGGCGACAGGGGTCGGCTACACCTTC. Protein product: CASSQATGVGYTF.

CDR3 nucleotides: TGTGCCAGCAGCCAAGATGTCGCGACTAGCGGGATTGAGACCCAGTACTTC. Translation gives CASSQDVATSGIETQYF. J is TRBJ2-5 and V is TRBV4-2; TRBD2 aligns across 11 bases. J was trimmed by 5 bases and V by 0 bases; bases with no gene match: 8. The CDR3 sequence is 17 residues long. The V gene's germline CDR1 is LGHNA and CDR2 YNFKEQ.

The rearrangement links TRBV27 to TRBJ1-2, with D perhaps TRBD1 (6 bases). The CDR3 consists of 13 residues. Looked up from germline, CDR1 is MNHEY and CDR2 is SMNVEV (reference sequence). V lost 5 bases to trimming and J lost 3 bases, with 10 bases between them. The CDR3 reads CASSPTGHYGYTF. CDR3 in DNA: TGTGCCAGCAGTCCGACAGGACACTATGGCTACACCTTC.

This clone occurred a few times. The chain employs TRBV27 and TRBJ2-1; 8 bases align to TRBD1. The CDR3 contains 15 residues. After removal of 5 bases from V and 7 bases from J, the junction contained 10 bases not matched to a gene. From germline, CDR1 is MNHEY and CDR2 SMNVEV (reference sequence). CDR3 sequence (DNA): TGTGCCAGCAGTCTACGGACAGGGATGGGAAATGAGCAGTTCTTC. It encodes CASSLRTGMGNEQFF.

The V and J genes are TRBV27 and TRBJ1-2; 9 nucleotides line up with TRBD1. In germline, CDR1 is MNHEY, CDR2 SMNVEV (reference sequence). J lost 8 bases, V lost 5 bases, and 6 bases had no gene match. The CDR3 consists of 13 residues. As DNA, the CDR3 is TGTGCCAGCAGTCCAGGGACAGGGCGAGGCTACACCTTC. Its translation: CASSPGTGRGYTF.

The CDR3 DNA sequence: TGTGCCAGCAGTCCGAATCTAGCGGGAGCGGGAGATACGCAGTATTTT. This codes for CASSPNLAGAGDTQYF. The rearrangement uses TRBV28 and TRBJ2-3; 10 nucleotides line up with TRBD2. The CDR3 spans 16 residues. After removal of 5 bases from V and 5 bases from J, the junction contained 10 bases not matched to a gene. CDR1 MDHEN and CDR2 SYDVKM come from the germline V gene.

The gene calls are TRBV7-2 and TRBJ2-7; 10 bases are shared with TRBD2. The CDR3 runs to 17 residues. Trimming removed 6 bases from V and 4 bases from J; junction bases left unmatched: 15. CDR1 and CDR2 from the germline V gene are SGHTA and FQGNSA. For the CDR3, the DNA is TGTGCCAGCAGTCAGACCCCTAGCGGGAGTTCTGGATACGAGCAGTACTTC. Translation gives CASSQTPSGSSGYEQYF. The entire variable domain, with the rest obtained from reference TRBV7-2 and TRBJ2-7, is as follows: GAGVSQSPSNKVTEKGKDVELRCDPISGHTALYWYRQSLGQGLEFLIYFQGNSAPDKSGLPSDRFSAERTGGSVSTLTIQRTQQEDSAVYLCASSQTPSGSSGYEQYFGPGTRLTVT.

The CDR3 protein is CASPGLAAYNEQFF. The CDR3 DNA follows: TGTGCCAGCCCGGGACTAGCGGCCTACAATGAGCAGTTCTTC. The chain employs TRBV5-6 and TRBJ2-1, with 11 bases identical to TRBD2. With 7 bases clipped from V and 2 bases from J, the junction kept 2 bases outside the gene matches. Germline CDR1 reads SGHDT; CDR2 reads YYEEEE. The CDR3 is 14 residues long.

This clone appeared a few times. J is TRBJ2-7 and V is TRBV7-2, with D possibly matching TRBD1 (6 bases). Germline loops: CDR1 SGHTA, CDR2 FQGNSA. The germline V and J ends were trimmed by 4 bases and 2 bases, with 12 bases remaining between them. This CDR3 has 14 residues. CDR3 sequence: CASSSQGRPYEQYF. The CDR3 DNA sequence: TGTGCCAGCAGCTCTCAGGGGAGACCCTACGAGCAGTACTTC.

This clone was picked up a small number of times. The rearrangement links TRBV7-3 to TRBJ2-1; D is ambiguous. Germline V gives CDR1 SGHTA, CDR2 FQGTGA. This CDR3 is built from 14 residues. V lost 2 bases, J lost 6 bases, and 11 bases lay in between. This CDR3 is CASSLRVDGNEQFF. The CDR3 region has the DNA TGTGCCAGCAGCTTACGGGTAGATGGCAATGAGCAGTTCTTC.

This clone occurred a few times. The rearrangement uses TRBV28 and TRBJ1-2; 9 nucleotides line up with TRBD1. Unmatched junction bases numbered 5, after V lost 8 bases and J lost 4 bases. The germline gives CDR1 MDHEN, CDR2 SYDVKM. The CDR3 is made up of 13 amino acids. The CDR3 DNA follows: TGTGCCAGCCGGCTGGACAGGGGCTATGGCTACACCTTC. Protein sequence: CASRLDRGYGYTF.

The chain is built from TRBV7-2 and TRBJ1-5, with 8 bases aligning to TRBD1. CDR3 length: 17 residues. The trim removed 5 bases at V and 0 bases at J, leaving 9 bases unmatched. Germline V CDR1 and CDR2: SGHTA, FQGNSA. DNA of the CDR3: TGTGCCAGCAGCCCCCAGGGGGCCGTCTATAGCAATCAGCCCCAGCATTTT. It is translated as CASSPQGAVYSNQPQHF.

This clone was seen repeatedly, ten times or more. The chain has TRBV29-1 and TRBJ2-6; TRBD2 is a possible D gene (5 bases). The length of the CDR3 is 13 residues. From germline, CDR1 is SQVTM and CDR2 ANQGSEA. Trimming took 7 bases from V and 0 from J, leaving 7 bases between them. The CDR3 here is CSAEASGANVLTF. DNA for the CDR3: TGCAGCGCGGAGGCCTCTGGGGCCAACGTCCTGACTTTC.

The chain employs TRBV11-3 and TRBJ2-3; D is possibly TRBD2 (5 bases). V shed 1 base and J shed 4 bases, with 9 bases lying between them. From germline, CDR1 is SGHNT and CDR2 YENEEA. The CDR3 totals 14 residues. CDR3 amino acids: CASSLGEMADTQYF. CDR3 in DNA: TGTGCCAGCAGCTTAGGGGAGATGGCAGATACGCAGTATTTT.